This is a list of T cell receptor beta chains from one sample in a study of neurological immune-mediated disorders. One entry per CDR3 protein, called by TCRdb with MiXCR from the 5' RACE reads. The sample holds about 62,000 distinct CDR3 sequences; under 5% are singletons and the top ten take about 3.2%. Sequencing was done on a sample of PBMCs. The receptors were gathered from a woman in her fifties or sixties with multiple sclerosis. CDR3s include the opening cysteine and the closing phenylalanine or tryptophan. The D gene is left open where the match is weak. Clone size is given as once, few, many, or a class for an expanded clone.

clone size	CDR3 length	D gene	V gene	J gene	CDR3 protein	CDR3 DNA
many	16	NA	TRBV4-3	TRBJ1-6	CASRLGGPTTNSPLHF	TGCGCCAGCAGACTAGGGGGGCCCACTACTAATTCACCCCTCCACTTT
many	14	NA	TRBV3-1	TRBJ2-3	CASSQGSSADTQYF	TGTGCCAGCAGCCAAGGGTCGAGTGCAGATACGCAGTATTTT
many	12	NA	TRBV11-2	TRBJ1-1	CASSLGLTEAFF	TGTGCCAGCAGCTTAGGGCTTACTGAAGCTTTCTTT
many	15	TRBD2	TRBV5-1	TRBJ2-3	CASSSGTSDPDTQYF	TGCGCCAGCAGTTCCGGGACTAGCGACCCAGATACGCAGTATTTT
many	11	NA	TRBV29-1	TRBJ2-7	CSVGHNYEQYF	TGCAGCGTTGGACACAACTACGAGCAGTACTTC
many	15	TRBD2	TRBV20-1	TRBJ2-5	CSARVPGGPGETQYF	TGCAGTGCTAGAGTCCCGGGGGGGCCCGGGGAGACCCAGTACTTC
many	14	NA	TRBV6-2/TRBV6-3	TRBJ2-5	CASRPSVYQETQYF	TGTGCCAGCCGACCTAGCGTTTACCAAGAGACCCAGTACTTC
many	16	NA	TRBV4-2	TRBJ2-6	CASSQTTSSGANVLTF	TGTGCCAGCAGCCAGACGACGAGCTCTGGGGCCAACGTCCTGACTTTC
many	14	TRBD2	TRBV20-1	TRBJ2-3	CSAPGTRSTDTQYF	TGCAGTGCCCCCGGGACTAGGAGCACAGATACGCAGTATTTT
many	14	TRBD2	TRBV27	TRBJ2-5	CASSPGLGLETQYF	TGTGCCAGCAGTCCGGGACTAGGCTTGGAGACCCAGTACTTC
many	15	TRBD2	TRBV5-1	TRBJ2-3	CASSLKAGSTDTQYF	TGCGCCAGCAGCTTGAAAGCGGGGAGCACAGATACGCAGTATTTT
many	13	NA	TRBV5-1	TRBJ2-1	CASSWGPSGEQFF	TGCGCCAGCAGCTGGGGACCCTCGGGTGAGCAGTTCTTC
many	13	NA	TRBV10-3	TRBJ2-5	CAIQGSYQETQYF	TGTGCCATACAGGGTTCGTACCAAGAGACCCAGTACTTC
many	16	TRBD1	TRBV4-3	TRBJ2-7	CASSQGLGQGNYEQYF	TGCGCCAGCAGCCAAGGGCTGGGACAGGGAAACTACGAGCAGTACTTC
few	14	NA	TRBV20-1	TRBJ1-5	CSAKEPRSNQPQNF	TGCAGTGCTAAAGAACCGAGAAGCAATCAGCCCCAGAATTTT
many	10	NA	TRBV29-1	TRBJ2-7	CSAGGGEQYF	TGCAGCGCTGGGGGTGGCGAGCAGTACTTC
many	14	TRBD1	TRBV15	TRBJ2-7	CATSRTGGVDEQYF	TGTGCCACCAGCAGAACAGGGGGTGTAGACGAGCAGTACTTC
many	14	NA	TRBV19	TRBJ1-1	CASSTLLRHTEAFF	TGTGCCAGTAGTACCCTTTTGAGGCACACTGAAGCTTTCTTT
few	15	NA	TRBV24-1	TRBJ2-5	CATSPAGRDPETQYF	TGTGCCACCAGTCCCGCCGGCAGGGACCCAGAGACCCAGTACTTC
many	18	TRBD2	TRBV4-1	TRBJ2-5	CASSQGLLAGGQRKTQYF	TGCGCCAGCAGCCAAGGATTACTAGCGGGGGGGCAAAGAAAGACCCAGTACTTC
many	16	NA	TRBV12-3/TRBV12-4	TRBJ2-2	CASSLVAGWVTGELFF	TGTGCCAGCAGTCTGGTGGCAGGGTGGGTCACCGGGGAGCTGTTTTTT
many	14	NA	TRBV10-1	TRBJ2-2	CASSERGRTGELFF	TGCGCCAGCAGTGAGCGAGGGCGGACCGGGGAGCTGTTTTTT
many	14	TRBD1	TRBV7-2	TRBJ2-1	CASSLETGNSEQFF	TGTGCCAGCAGCTTAGAGACAGGGAATAGTGAGCAGTTCTTC
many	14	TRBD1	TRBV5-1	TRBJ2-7	CASSGQGQDYEQYF	TGCGCCAGCAGCGGACAGGGACAGGACTACGAGCAGTACTTC
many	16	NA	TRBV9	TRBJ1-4	CASSVGTGGANEKLFF	TGTGCCAGCAGCGTAGGTACAGGCGGGGCTAATGAAAAACTGTTTTTT
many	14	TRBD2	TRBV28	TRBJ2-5	CASIPHSSGETQYF	TGTGCCAGCATCCCCCACTCTAGCGGTGAGACCCAGTACTTC
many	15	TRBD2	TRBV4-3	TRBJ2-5	CASSQVPGLRETQYF	TGCGCCAGCAGCCAAGTCCCGGGACTAAGGGAGACCCAGTACTTC